A selection of T cell receptor beta chains follows, all from one sample in a study of cytotoxic CD8 clonotypes in ibrutinib-treated CLL. The assay was immunoSEQ multiplex PCR, and TCRdb's table has in-frame clones only and misses some. The table includes 140,000 to 150,000 clones, about 70% detected once. The source was PBMCs, collected after 24 months of ibrutinib treatment. The receptors come from a human donor with chronic lymphocytic leukemia. CDR3s include the opening cysteine and the closing phenylalanine or tryptophan. A D gene is named only where the DNA matches it firmly. Size values are once, few and many counts, or a class for expanded clones, and some rows have none.

J gene,D gene,clone size,V gene,CDR3 protein,CDR3 DNA
TRBJ1-1,TRBD1,NA,TRBV5-1,CASSSLTGGTEAFF,TGCGCCAGCAGCTCCCTAACAGGGGGGACTGAAGCTTTCTTT
TRBJ2-7,TRBD1,NA,TRBV5-1,CASSLAGTGVHEQYF,TGCGCCAGCAGCTTGGCCGGGACAGGGGTCCACGAGCAGTACTTC
TRBJ2-5,NA,NA,TRBV16,CASSPTRGRETQYF,TGTGCCAGCAGCCCCACCCGGGGACGAGAGACCCAGTACTTC
TRBJ2-7,NA,NA,TRBV4-2,CASSQNYEQYF,TGTGCCAGCAGCCAAAACTACGAGCAGTACTTC
TRBJ1-5,NA,NA,TRBV7-2,CASSLIYSNQPQHF,TGTGCCAGCAGCTTGATTTATAGCAATCAGCCCCAGCATTTT
TRBJ1-2,TRBD1,few,TRBV19,CASSILTGSGYTF,TGTGCCAGTAGTATCCTGACAGGGAGCGGCTACACCTTC
TRBJ2-5,NA,NA,TRBV23-1,CASRRGRREETQYF,TGCGCCAGCAGGCGGGGACGACGAGAAGAGACCCAGTACTTC
TRBJ1-2,NA,NA,TRBV27,CASSFRGDGGYTF,TGTGCCAGCAGTTTCCGGGGGGACGGTGGCTACACCTTC
TRBJ1-1,TRBD1,NA,TRBV7-2,CASSPSQGATEAFF,TGTGCCAGCAGCCCATCCCAGGGGGCGACTGAAGCTTTCTTT
TRBJ1-2,TRBD1,NA,TRBV7-2,CASSDRTGNYGYTF,TGTGCCAGCAGCGACCGGACAGGAAACTATGGCTACACCTTC
TRBJ1-1,NA,once,TRBV6-6,CASSYRRVGVTEAFF,TGTGCCAGCAGTTACAGGAGGGTGGGGGTCACTGAAGCTTTCTTT
TRBJ2-1,NA,NA,TRBV11-3,CASSFGGWGPNNEQFF,TGTGCCAGCAGCTTCGGGGGATGGGGACCCAACAATGAGCAGTTCTTC
TRBJ2-3,NA,NA,TRBV18,CASSPAGAGTDTQYF,TGTGCCAGCTCACCCGCGGGGGCAGGCACAGATACGCAGTATTTT
TRBJ2-7,NA,NA,TRBV28,CASSQTRGQYF,TGTGCCAGCAGTCAGACCCGGGGGCAGTACTTC
TRBJ2-7,NA,once,TRBV18,CASSPRDQSAYEQYF,TGTGCCAGCTCACCCCGGGACCAGAGTGCCTACGAGCAGTACTTC
TRBJ2-4,NA,NA,TRBV29-1,CSVEAKGAGAFSTWDLAKNIQYF,TGCAGCGTTGAGGCCAAGGGGGCGGGGGCCTTTTCGACATGGGACTTAGCCAAAAACATTCAGTACTTC
TRBJ2-7,NA,NA,TRBV28,CASSYAVGAVYEQYF,TGTGCCAGCAGTTACGCTGTAGGGGCGGTTTACGAGCAGTACTTC
TRBJ2-1,TRBD2,NA,TRBV5-1,CASRVGTSGYNEQFF,TGCGCCAGCAGAGTGGGGACTAGCGGATACAATGAGCAGTTCTTC
TRBJ2-2,TRBD1,NA,TRBV29-1,CSTRDRTDTGELFF,TGCAGCACCCGGGACAGAACGGACACCGGGGAGCTGTTTTTT
TRBJ2-7,NA,NA,TRBV7-9,CASSPPGRAYEQYF,TGTGCCAGCAGCCCCCCCGGCAGGGCCTACGAGCAGTACTTC
TRBJ1-1,TRBD1,NA,TRBV5-1,CASSLMGRGDTEAFF,TGCGCCAGCAGCTTGATGGGCAGGGGGGACACTGAAGCTTTCTTT
TRBJ2-5,TRBD2,NA,TRBV19,CASSSSGRGETQYF,TGTGCCAGTAGTTCCAGTGGGCGGGGGGAGACCCAGTACTTC
TRBJ2-3,TRBD1,NA,TRBV5-8,CASSDRQGASTDTQYF,TGTGCCAGCAGCGACAGACAGGGGGCGAGCACAGATACGCAGTATTTT
TRBJ2-2,NA,NA,TRBV18,CASSNHQPGAGELFF,TGTGCCAGCTCCAACCACCAACCGGGGGCCGGGGAGCTGTTTTTT
TRBJ1-1,TRBD1,NA,TRBV6-5,CASRPQGARTEAFF,TGTGCCAGCAGACCCCAGGGGGCGCGAACTGAAGCTTTCTTT
TRBJ2-2,NA,NA,TRBV28,CASSENTGELFF,TGTGCCAGCAGTGAGAACACCGGGGAGCTGTTTTTT
TRBJ2-6,NA,few,TRBV5-1,CASSLVAGGLSGANVLTF,TGCGCCAGCAGCTTGGTCGCCGGGGGGCTCTCTGGGGCCAACGTCCTGACTTTC
TRBJ2-5,NA,NA,TRBV10-3,CATGDQETQYF,TGTGCCACGGGAGACCAAGAGACCCAGTACTTC
TRBJ1-5,TRBD1,NA,TRBV30,CAWSGQGDQPQHF,TGTGCCTGGAGTGGGCAGGGGGATCAGCCCCAGCATTTT
TRBJ2-7,NA,few,TRBV7-6,CASSLGFQGQVYEQYF,TGTGCCAGCAGCTTAGGGTTTCAGGGGCAAGTCTACGAGCAGTACTTC
TRBJ2-6,NA,NA,TRBV4-1,CASSQDPGVSGANVLTF,TGCGCCAGCAGCCAAGACCCCGGGGTCTCTGGGGCCAACGTCCTGACTTTC
TRBJ2-5,NA,many,TRBV4-1,CASSKGGLGETQYF,TGCGCCAGCAGCAAGGGGGGGTTGGGAGAGACCCAGTACTTC
TRBJ1-3,NA,NA,TRBV6-5,CASRVLTGRTIYF,TGTGCCAGCCGAGTCCTAACCGGGCGCACCATATATTTT
TRBJ1-1,NA,NA,TRBV19,CASNTRPGTEAFF,TGTGCCAGCAACACGAGGCCGGGGACTGAAGCTTTCTTT
TRBJ1-6,NA,NA,TRBV6-6,CAARSGGSPLHF,TGTGCCGCCCGAAGTGGGGGATCACCCCTCCACTTT
TRBJ1-1,TRBD1,NA,TRBV29-1,CSVWDRVDTEAFF,TGCAGCGTTTGGGACAGGGTCGACACTGAAGCTTTCTTT
TRBJ1-1,NA,once,TRBV18,CASSGSVWQVGLGTEAFF,TGTGCCAGCTCAGGCTCCGTGTGGCAGGTGGGCTTGGGGACTGAAGCTTTCTTT
TRBJ1-1,NA,NA,TRBV7-8,CASSAVRETEAFF,TGTGCCAGCAGCGCCGTCCGGGAGACTGAAGCTTTCTTT
TRBJ2-7,NA,NA,TRBV4-2,CASSQVGWGSYEQYF,TGTGCCAGCAGCCAAGTCGGTTGGGGCTCCTACGAGCAGTACTTC
TRBJ1-5,NA,NA,TRBV28,CASSPPRGLQPQHF,TGTGCCAGCAGTCCACCAAGAGGACTCCAGCCCCAGCATTTT
TRBJ2-4,NA,NA,TRBV5-6,CASSLVDIQYF,TGTGCCAGCAGCTTGGTGGACATTCAGTACTTC
TRBJ2-1,TRBD1,NA,TRBV11-3,CASSQGVGAGDEQFF,TGTGCCAGCAGCCAGGGGGTGGGGGCAGGGGATGAGCAGTTCTTC
TRBJ2-1,NA,NA,TRBV4-3,CASSQVPRSHNEQFF,TGCGCCAGCAGCCAAGTTCCTCGTTCCCACAATGAGCAGTTCTTC
TRBJ2-5,NA,NA,TRBV7-7,CASSLGGGKGTQYF,TGTGCCAGCAGCTTAGGGGGCGGCAAGGGGACCCAGTACTTC
TRBJ2-5,TRBD1,NA,TRBV11-3,CASSSTGGPETQYF,TGTGCCAGCAGCTCCACAGGGGGCCCGGAGACCCAGTACTTC
TRBJ2-7,TRBD2,NA,TRBV27,CASSPPGGEQYF,TGTGCCAGCAGTCCCCCGGGGGGCGAGCAGTACTTC
TRBJ2-3,TRBD2,NA,TRBV28,CASSLVGGGDTQYF,TGTGCCAGCAGTTTGGTCGGGGGGGGAGATACGCAGTATTTT